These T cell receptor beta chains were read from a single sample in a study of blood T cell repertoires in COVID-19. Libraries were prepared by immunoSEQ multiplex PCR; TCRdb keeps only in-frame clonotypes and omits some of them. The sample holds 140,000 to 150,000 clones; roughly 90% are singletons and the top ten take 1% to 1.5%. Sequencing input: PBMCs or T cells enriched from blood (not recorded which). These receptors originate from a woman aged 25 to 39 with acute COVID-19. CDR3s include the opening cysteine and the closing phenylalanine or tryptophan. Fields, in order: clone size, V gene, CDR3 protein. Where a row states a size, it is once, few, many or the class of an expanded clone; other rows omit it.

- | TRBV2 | CASSVGRGGEAFF
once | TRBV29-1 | CSFTHSGVSETQYF
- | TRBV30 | CAWRGSSPGELFF
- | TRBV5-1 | CASSFVQVSGTINYGYTF
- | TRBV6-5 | CASSLDINYGYTF
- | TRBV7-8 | CASSFGTADYGYTF
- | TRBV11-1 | CASSFGTGPYEQYF
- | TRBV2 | CASSAGRDTEAFF
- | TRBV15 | CATSRAPSGSYMASTDTQYF
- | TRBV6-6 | CASSYTTGDHYEQYF
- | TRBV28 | CASSPLGGGPYTGELFF
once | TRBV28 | CASSLWATGLPQETQYF
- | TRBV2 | CASSGETGYAYEQYF
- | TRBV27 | CASSGKLAGVPDTQYF
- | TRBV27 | CASSLSWQGYEQYF
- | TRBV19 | CASSIDQGPYGYTF
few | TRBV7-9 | CASSLSPDRMGLLRSPLHF
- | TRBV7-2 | CASSFGLALTGELFF
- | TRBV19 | CASSISPQNSYEQYF
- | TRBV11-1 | CASSSGTGVTQYF
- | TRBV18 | CASSPKASGSYNEQFF
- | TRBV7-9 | CASSLASRDTQYF
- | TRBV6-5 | CASSSTSAEQYF
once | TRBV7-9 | CASSRTDLPYQPQHF
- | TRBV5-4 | CASSLDPGGGSPLHF
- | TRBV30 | CACTGQGDYEQYF
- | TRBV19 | CASSRTGAITDTQYF
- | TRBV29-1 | CSVVQGGRSENTIYF
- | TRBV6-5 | CASSYDGGPWNEQFF
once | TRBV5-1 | CASSLAPTSTDTQYF
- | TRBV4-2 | CASSPSQDPYGYTF
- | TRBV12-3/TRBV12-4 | CASRSGTYNEQFF
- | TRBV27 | CASSLGGVSYEQYF
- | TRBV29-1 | CSVDRTGGYGYTF
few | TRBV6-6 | CASSGTDYNEQFF
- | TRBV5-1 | CASSLALLSLDEKLFF
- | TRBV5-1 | CASSPAIAGSYEQYF
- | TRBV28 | CASSRPTSGTPYEQYF
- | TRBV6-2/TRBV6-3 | CASSSSRPGSVQYF
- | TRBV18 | CAGHGTPNTEAFF